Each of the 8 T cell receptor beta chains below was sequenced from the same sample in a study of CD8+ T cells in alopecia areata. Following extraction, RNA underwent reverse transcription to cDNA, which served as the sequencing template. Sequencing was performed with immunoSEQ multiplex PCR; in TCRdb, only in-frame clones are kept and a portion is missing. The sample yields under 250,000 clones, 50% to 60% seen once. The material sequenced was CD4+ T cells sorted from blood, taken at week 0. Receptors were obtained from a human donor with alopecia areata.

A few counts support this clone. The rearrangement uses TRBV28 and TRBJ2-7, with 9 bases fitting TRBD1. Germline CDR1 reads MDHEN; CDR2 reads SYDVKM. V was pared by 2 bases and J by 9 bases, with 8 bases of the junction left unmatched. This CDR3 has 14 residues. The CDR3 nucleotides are TGTGCCAGCAGTTTACCGGGACAGGGTACGGGGCAGTACTTC. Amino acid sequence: CASSLPGQGTGQYF.

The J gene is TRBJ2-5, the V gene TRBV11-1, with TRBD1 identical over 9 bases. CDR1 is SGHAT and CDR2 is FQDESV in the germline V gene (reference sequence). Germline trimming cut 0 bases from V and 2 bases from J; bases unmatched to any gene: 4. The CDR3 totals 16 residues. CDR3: CASSLAGGQGQETQYF. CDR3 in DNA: TGTGCCAGCAGCTTAGCCGGAGGACAGGGGCAAGAGACCCAGTACTTC.

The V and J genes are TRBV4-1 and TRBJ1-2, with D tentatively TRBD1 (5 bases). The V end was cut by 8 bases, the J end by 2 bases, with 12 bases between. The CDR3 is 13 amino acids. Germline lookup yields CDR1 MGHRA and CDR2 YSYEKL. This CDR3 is CASSRTINYGYTF. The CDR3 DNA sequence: TGCGCCAGCTCGAGGACAATAAACTATGGCTACACCTTC.

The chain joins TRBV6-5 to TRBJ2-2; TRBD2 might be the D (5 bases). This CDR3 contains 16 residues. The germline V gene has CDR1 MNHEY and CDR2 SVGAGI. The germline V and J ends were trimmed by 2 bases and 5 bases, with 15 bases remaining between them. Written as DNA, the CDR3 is TGTGCCAGCAGTTACGGTCCCGGCCCGGGGACCGGGGAGCTGTTTTTT. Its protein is CASSYGPGPGTGELFF.

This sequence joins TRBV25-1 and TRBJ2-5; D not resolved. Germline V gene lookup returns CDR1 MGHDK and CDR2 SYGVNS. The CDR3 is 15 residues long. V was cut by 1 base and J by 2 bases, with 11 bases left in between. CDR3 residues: CASSESVQPQETQYF. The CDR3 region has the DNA TGTGCCAGCAGTGAATCGGTTCAGCCGCAAGAGACCCAGTACTTC.

The CDR3 spells CASSLEGDSVYEQYF. In nucleotides, the CDR3 is TGCGCCAGCAGCTTAGAAGGAGACAGCGTCTACGAGCAGTACTTC. V and J are TRBV5-1 and TRBJ2-7; tentative D call: TRBD1 (5 bases). This CDR3 contains 15 residues. Trimming took 2 bases from V and 3 from J, leaving 15 bases between them. Germline V gene data show CDR1 as SGHRS and CDR2 as YFSETQ. The variable domain in full, with the rest retrieved from reference TRBV5-1 and TRBJ2-7, is KAGVTQTPRYLIKTRGQQVTLSCSPISGHRSVSWYQQTPGQGLQFLFEYFSETQRNKGNFPGRFSGRQFSNSRSEMNVSTLELGDSALYLCASSLEGDSVYEQYFGPGTRLTVT.

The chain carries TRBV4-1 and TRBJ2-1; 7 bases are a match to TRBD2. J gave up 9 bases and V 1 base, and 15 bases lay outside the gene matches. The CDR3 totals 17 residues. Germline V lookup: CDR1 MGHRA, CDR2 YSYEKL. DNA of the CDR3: TGCGCCAGCAGCCAAGTTTTACGAGGGAGGGCCGAGCGTGAGCAGTTCTTC. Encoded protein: CASSQVLRGRAEREQFF.

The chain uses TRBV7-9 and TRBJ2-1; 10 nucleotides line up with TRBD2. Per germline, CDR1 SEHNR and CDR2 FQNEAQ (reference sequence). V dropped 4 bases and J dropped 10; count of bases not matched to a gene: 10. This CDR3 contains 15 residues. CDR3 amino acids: CASSSARGSGREQFF. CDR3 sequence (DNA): TGTGCCAGCAGCTCAGCAAGGGGTAGCGGGAGGGAGCAGTTCTTC.